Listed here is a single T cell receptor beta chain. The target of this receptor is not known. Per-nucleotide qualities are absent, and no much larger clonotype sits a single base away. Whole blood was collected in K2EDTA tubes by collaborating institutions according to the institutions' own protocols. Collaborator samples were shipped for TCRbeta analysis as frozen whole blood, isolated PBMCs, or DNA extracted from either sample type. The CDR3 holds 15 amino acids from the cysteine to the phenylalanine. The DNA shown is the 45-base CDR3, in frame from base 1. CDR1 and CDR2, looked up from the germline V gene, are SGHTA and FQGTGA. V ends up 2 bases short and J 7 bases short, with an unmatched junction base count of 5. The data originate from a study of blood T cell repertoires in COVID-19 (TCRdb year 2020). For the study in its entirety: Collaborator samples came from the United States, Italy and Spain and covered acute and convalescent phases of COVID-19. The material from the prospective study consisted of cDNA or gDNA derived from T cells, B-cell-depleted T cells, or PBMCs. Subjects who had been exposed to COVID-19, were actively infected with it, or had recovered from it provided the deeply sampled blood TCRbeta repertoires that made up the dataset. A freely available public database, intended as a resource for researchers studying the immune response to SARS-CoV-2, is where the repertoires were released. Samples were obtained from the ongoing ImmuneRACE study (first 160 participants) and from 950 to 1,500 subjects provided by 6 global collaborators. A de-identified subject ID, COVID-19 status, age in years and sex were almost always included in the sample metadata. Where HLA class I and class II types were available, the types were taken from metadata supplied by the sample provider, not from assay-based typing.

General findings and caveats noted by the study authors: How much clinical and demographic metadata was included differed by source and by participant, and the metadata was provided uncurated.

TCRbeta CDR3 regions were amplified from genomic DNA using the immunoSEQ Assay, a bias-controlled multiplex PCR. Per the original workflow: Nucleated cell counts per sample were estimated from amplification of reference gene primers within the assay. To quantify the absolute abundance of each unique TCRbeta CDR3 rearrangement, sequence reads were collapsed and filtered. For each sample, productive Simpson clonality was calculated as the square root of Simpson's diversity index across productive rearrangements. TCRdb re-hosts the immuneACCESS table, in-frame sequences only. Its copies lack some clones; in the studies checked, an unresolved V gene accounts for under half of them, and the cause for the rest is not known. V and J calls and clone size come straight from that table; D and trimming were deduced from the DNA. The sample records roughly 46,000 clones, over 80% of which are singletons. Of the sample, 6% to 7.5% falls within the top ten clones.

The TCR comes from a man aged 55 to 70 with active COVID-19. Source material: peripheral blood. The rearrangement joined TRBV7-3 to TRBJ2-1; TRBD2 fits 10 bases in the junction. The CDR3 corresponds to CASSLVSSGSNEQFF. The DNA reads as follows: TGTGCCAGCAGCTTAGTCTCTAGCGGGAGTAATGAGCAGTTCTTC.